What follows are 7 T cell receptor beta chains derived from one specimen sequenced in a study of blood T cells in healthy people across ages. PCR was performed a second time for about 6 to 12 cycles using a sample-barcoded 5' primer and a J-beta primer mix. Using its own MiXCR run on the 5' RACE reads, TCRdb lists one record per CDR3 protein. This sample has around 1.7 million distinct CDR3 sequences; 28% occur once, and the top ten carry roughly 8.2%. Sequences were obtained from blood. The receptors originated from a woman in her 30s in good health.

In DNA form, the CDR3 reads TGTGCCAGCAGTGAACTGGACGAGCGGCAGCAGTTCTTC. Translating gives CASSELDERQQFF. The chain has TRBV2 and TRBJ2-1, with TRBD2 as a possible D gene (5 bases). V was clipped by 2 bases and J by 11 bases, with 13 bases between them. CDR3 length: 13 residues. Germline CDR1 and CDR2: SNHLY and FYNNEI.

The chain employs TRBV20-1 and TRBJ2-1; D remains ambiguous. Germline CDR1 DFQATT, CDR2 SNEGSKA (reference sequence). V dropped 1 base and J dropped 5 bases, with 9 bases sitting between them. This CDR3 region has 13 residues. CDR3 in amino acids: CSARVGRHNEQFF. The CDR3 DNA reads as TGCAGTGCTAGAGTCGGACGGCACAATGAGCAGTTCTTC.

In nucleotides, the CDR3 is TGTGCCAGCAGCGTAAGAGGAGGGAGGGGGCTCGACGAGCAGTACTTC. Translation gives CASSVRGGRGLDEQYF. The rearrangement uses TRBV9 and TRBJ2-7; either TRBD1 or TRBD2 may fit D (7 bases each). The CDR3 consists of 16 residues. Between the trimmed V and J ends, which lost 1 base and 5 bases, there was a span of 19 bases. The germline gives CDR1 SGDLS, CDR2 YYNGEE.

This clonotype was detected a few times. The chain is built from TRBV2 and TRBJ1-5, with D perhaps matching TRBD1 (6 bases). The CDR3 consists of 15 residues. Germline CDR1 is SNHLY and CDR2 is FYNNEI. V lost 6 bases and J 7 bases, leaving 19 bases between the germline ends. Written as DNA, the CDR3 is TGTGCCAGCAGGCGGGACGGTGGAGGGGGACAGCCCCAGCATTTT. Its protein product is CASRRDGGGGQPQHF. The complete variable domain, with remaining parts taken from reference TRBV2 and TRBJ1-5, reads EPEVTQTPSHQVTQMGQEVILRCVPISNHLYFYWYRQILGQKVEFLVSFYNNEISEKSEIFDDQFSVERPDGSNFTLKIRSTKLEDSAMYFCASRRDGGGGQPQHFGDGTRLSIL.

To note about this clonotype: A much bigger clone sits one base away, suggesting this may be a read error. The chain carries TRBV6-2 or TRBV6-3 and TRBJ2-1, with TRBD2 identical over 8 bases. Per the germline V gene, CDR1 is MNHEY and CDR2 is SVGEGT. The CDR3 covers 17 residues. The CDR3 region has the DNA TGTGCCAGCAGTAAACCCGGGGCTAGCGGGTTCTACAATGGGCAGTTCTTC. Its translation is CASSKPGASGFYNGQFF.

This clonotype was detected only a few times. This sequence joins TRBV12-3 or TRBV12-4 and TRBJ2-2, with a possible D match to TRBD2 (5 bases). V was pared by 3 bases and J by 1 base, with 9 bases between. The CDR3 spans 15 residues. Written as DNA, the CDR3 is TGTGCCAGCAGTTTCGAGGGTTGGAACACCGGGGAGCTGTTTTTT. Translated, it gives CASSFEGWNTGELFF.

This chain connects TRBV29-1 to TRBJ1-2; D not resolved. Looked up from germline, CDR1 is SQVTM and CDR2 is ANQGSEA. This CDR3 region has 14 residues. This CDR3 reads CNAQGPQEGYGYTF. In DNA, the CDR3 is TGCAACGCCCAAGGACCGCAAGAAGGCTATGGCTACACCTTC.